The 22 T cell receptor beta chains below come from one sample, sequenced in a study of coeliac disease. TCRdb's copy holds only in-frame clones and misses some; the assay was immunoSEQ multiplex PCR. The profile shows about 3,400 clones, around three quarters of them singletons. Sequencing used intraepithelial lymphocytes from the gut. The source of these receptors is a young man with celiac disease on a gluten-free diet.

This clone was seen more than once but under ten times. The gene calls are TRBV19 and TRBJ1-4, with D maybe TRBD1 (6 bases). Germline CDR1 and CDR2: LNHDA and SQIVND (reference sequence). V was shortened by 3 bases and J by 5 bases, with 10 bases between the two germline ends. The CDR3 extends over 14 amino acids. In DNA form, the CDR3 reads TGTGCCAGTAGTATGATGCAGGGGAATGAAAAACTGTTTTTT. This gives the protein CASSMMQGNEKLFF.

CDR3 sequence (DNA): TGCGCCAGCAGCTTGGAGGCGTTACAACGAGCGGGGGCCCCGGGGGTCTACGAGCAGTACTTC. This encodes CASSLEALQRAGAPGVYEQYF. The rearrangement uses TRBV5-1 and TRBJ2-7, with TRBD2 identical over 8 bases. V was pared by 0 bases and J by 3 bases, with 23 bases of the junction left unmatched. The CDR3 runs 21 residues. The germline V gene has CDR1 SGHRS and CDR2 YFSETQ.

The rearrangement joins TRBV6-5 to TRBJ2-7, with a weak D call TRBD1 (5 bases). The ends were cut back, 8 bases at V and 3 bases at J, with 14 bases in the middle. Per the germline V gene, CDR1 is MNHEY and CDR2 is SVGAGI. CDR3 length equals 13 residues. CDR3 protein: CASRNLQVYEQYF. CDR3 bases: TGTGCCAGCCGGAACTTACAGGTCTACGAGCAGTACTTC.

CDR3 DNA sequence: TGTGCCAGCAGCCTCCGTACGGAGTTCCCCTACGAGCAGTACTTC. Encoded protein: CASSLRTEFPYEQYF. This chain uses TRBV7-2 with TRBJ2-7; D gene ambiguous. V was shortened by 5 bases and J by 2 bases, with 16 bases between the two germline ends. CDR1 SGHTA and CDR2 FQGNSA come from the germline V gene. The CDR3 runs to 15 residues.

V and J are TRBV7-3 and TRBJ2-7; a weak D match, TRBD2 (6 bases). This CDR3 is 15 amino acids long. Per the germline V gene, CDR1 is SGHTA and CDR2 is FQGTGA. With 5 bases removed from V and 3 bases from J, the gap between germline ends came to 17 bases. CDR3 amino acids: CASSLNAGRIYEQYF. The CDR3 DNA reads TGTGCCAGCAGCCTAAACGCGGGACGGATCTACGAGCAGTACTTC.

This sequence joins TRBV6-5 and TRBJ1-2, with 7 bases fitting TRBD1. The V segment lost 3 bases and the J segment 4 bases; nucleotides outside the gene matches: 2. This CDR3 comprises 13 residues. CDR1 and CDR2 from the germline V gene are MNHEY and SVGAGI. This CDR3 reads CASSYGQAYGYTF. The CDR3 DNA follows: TGTGCCAGCAGTTATGGACAGGCCTATGGCTACACCTTC.

The V call is TRBV5-1, the J call TRBJ2-1; D uncertain. Trimming pared 0 bases from V and 0 bases from J, leaving 13 bases between. The CDR3 runs 17 residues. The germline V gene encodes CDR1 SGHRS and CDR2 YFSETQ. DNA of the CDR3: TGCGCCAGCAGCTTGGTCGCGACTCCGAGCTCCTACAATGAGCAGTTCTTC. Translated: CASSLVATPSSYNEQFF.

The rearrangement uses TRBV5-5 and TRBJ2-2; D is uncertain. Germline-derived CDR1 and CDR2 are SGHKS and YYEKEE (reference sequence). The CDR3 is made up of 12 amino acids. With 2 bases removed from V and 5 bases from J, the gap between germline ends came to 4 bases. This CDR3 is CASSLLTGELFF. The CDR3 DNA follows: TGTGCCAGCAGCTTACTAACCGGGGAGCTGTTTTTT.

Written as DNA, the CDR3 is TGTGCCAGCAGTTTTTCCTCGGGCGAGCAGTACTTC. Amino acid sequence: CASSFSSGEQYF. The V and J genes are TRBV28 and TRBJ2-7; no firm D call. The germline gives CDR1 MDHEN, CDR2 SYDVKM. The V and J ends lost 3 bases and 6 bases respectively, with 9 bases between them. The CDR3 is made up of 12 amino acids.

The V call is TRBV5-1, the J call TRBJ2-3; the D is unclear. The germline V gene encodes CDR1 SGHRS and CDR2 YFSETQ. This CDR3 region has 11 residues. Trimming left V 5 bases short and J 4 bases short, with 5 bases between. The CDR3 DNA reads TGCGCCAGCAGGTCCGCAGATACGCAGTATTTT. It is translated as CASRSADTQYF.

The V and J genes are TRBV27 and TRBJ2-2; D not resolved. The CDR3 spans 15 residues. V dropped 1 base and J dropped 5 bases, with 11 bases sitting between them. The V gene's germline CDR1 is MNHEY and CDR2 SMNVEV (reference sequence). The CDR3 loop reads CASSLYPDFTGELFF. CDR3 sequence (DNA): TGTGCCAGCAGTTTATACCCAGACTTTACCGGGGAGCTGTTTTTT.

The rearrangement links TRBV4-1 to TRBJ1-2, with D tentatively TRBD1 (5 bases). In germline, CDR1 is MGHRA, CDR2 YSYEKL. The V and J ends lost 1 base and 5 bases respectively, with 17 bases between them. The length of the CDR3 is 16 residues. CDR3 loop: CASSQGFGREGYGYTF. The CDR3 coding sequence is TGCGCCAGCAGCCAAGGTTTTGGCAGGGAAGGTTATGGCTACACCTTC.

The chain uses TRBV10-1 and TRBJ2-4; D is possibly TRBD2 (6 bases). The CDR3 extends over 15 amino acids. Germline lookup yields CDR1 WNHNN and CDR2 SYGVQD (reference sequence). The V gene lost 8 bases and the J gene lost 0 bases, with 14 bases spanning the gap. This chain's CDR3 is CASRIAVLAKNIQYF. The DNA for the CDR3 is TGCGCCAGCCGCATAGCGGTACTAGCCAAAAACATTCAGTACTTC.

This rearrangement joins TRBV28 to TRBJ2-7; TRBD1 agrees at 8 bases. CDR1 and CDR2 (germline): MDHEN, SYDVKM. J was trimmed by 2 bases and V by 3 bases; bases with no gene match: 9. The CDR3 has 16 residues. CDR3: CASSFHAGTGPYEQYF. For the CDR3, the DNA is TGTGCCAGCAGTTTCCACGCCGGGACAGGCCCCTACGAGCAGTACTTC. The full variable domain, its missing parts supplied by reference TRBV28 and TRBJ2-7, is DVKVTQSSRYLVKRTGEKVFLECVQDMDHENMFWYRQDPGLGLRLIYFSYDVKMKEKGDIPEGYSVSREKKERFSLILESASTNQTSMYLCASSFHAGTGPYEQYFGPGTRLTVT.

The chain is built from TRBV5-4 and TRBJ1-1; D perhaps matches TRBD1 (6 bases). The V and J ends lost 10 bases and 6 bases respectively, with 25 bases between them. Germline V CDR1 and CDR2: SGHNT, YYREEE (reference sequence). The CDR3 contains 15 residues. The CDR3 spells CALTGGTGSFAEAFF. The CDR3 nucleotides read TGTGCCCTAACGGGGGGAACAGGGTCGTTCGCTGAAGCTTTCTTT.

The chain couples TRBV4-3 to TRBJ2-4; TRBD2 is a possible D gene (7 bases). Looked up from germline, CDR1 is LGHNA and CDR2 is YSLEER. The V and J ends lost 0 bases and 0 bases respectively, with 9 bases between them. There are 16 residues in the CDR3. CDR3 amino acids: CASSQEGGPAKNIQYF. CDR3 DNA: TGCGCCAGCAGCCAAGAGGGGGGGCCAGCCAAAAACATTCAGTACTTC.

The rearrangement uses TRBV9 and TRBJ2-3; the D gene is possibly TRBD1 (7 bases). Germline CDR1 and CDR2: SGDLS and YYNGEE. V was clipped by 2 bases and J by 0 bases, with 19 bases between them. This CDR3 has 18 residues. CDR3 sequence: CASSVSPPGGRSTDTQYF. The CDR3, as DNA: TGTGCCAGCAGCGTTAGCCCTCCAGGGGGGCGTAGCACAGATACGCAGTATTTT.

The genes are TRBV7-2 and TRBJ1-2; 10 positions agree with TRBD1. The CDR3 loop spans 15 amino acids. Trimming at V came to 4 bases and at J to 5 bases, leaving 7 bases not matched to a gene. Germline V lookup: CDR1 SGHTA, CDR2 FQGNSA. DNA for the CDR3: TGTGCCAGCAGCTCTCCCGGGACAGGGGATTATGGCTACACCTTC. Amino acids: CASSSPGTGDYGYTF.

The chain recombines TRBV7-3 with TRBJ2-4; no clear D. The CDR3 length is 15 residues. V lost 5 bases and J 2 bases, leaving 13 bases between the germline ends. Germline V CDR1 and CDR2: SGHTA, FQGTGA. CDR3 bases: TGTGCCAGCAGCCCCCGAGGCGCTTCCAAAAACATTCAGTACTTC. This encodes CASSPRGASKNIQYF.

The rearrangement joins TRBV27 to TRBJ2-1; D may be TRBD2 (6 bases). V was cut by 7 bases and J by 0 bases, with 10 bases left in between. The CDR3 length is 14 residues. Germline V gene sequence: CDR1 MNHEY, CDR2 SMNVEV (reference sequence). CDR3 in amino acids: CASNNGGSYNEQFF. The CDR3 DNA follows: TGTGCCAGCAACAACGGGGGCTCCTACAATGAGCAGTTCTTC.

This sequence joins TRBV4-3 and TRBJ1-4; a weak D match, TRBD1 (5 bases). Per the germline V gene, CDR1 is LGHNA and CDR2 is YSLEER. The CDR3 contains 16 residues. Trimming pared 4 bases from V and 6 bases from J, leaving 18 bases between. The CDR3 loop reads CASSPGRLQGYEKLFF. CDR3 bases: TGCGCCAGCAGCCCCGGTCGTCTCCAGGGATATGAAAAACTGTTTTTT.

The V call is TRBV19, the J call TRBJ1-1; a possible D gene is TRBD1 (5 bases). V was shortened by 6 bases and J by 4 bases, with 15 bases between the two germline ends. The CDR3 loop spans 14 amino acids. Germline V gene data show CDR1 as LNHDA and CDR2 as SQIVND (reference sequence). CDR3 nucleotides: TGTGCCAGTAGCGCGGGACCAAAGGGCACTGAAGCTTTCTTT. Its protein product is CASSAGPKGTEAFF.